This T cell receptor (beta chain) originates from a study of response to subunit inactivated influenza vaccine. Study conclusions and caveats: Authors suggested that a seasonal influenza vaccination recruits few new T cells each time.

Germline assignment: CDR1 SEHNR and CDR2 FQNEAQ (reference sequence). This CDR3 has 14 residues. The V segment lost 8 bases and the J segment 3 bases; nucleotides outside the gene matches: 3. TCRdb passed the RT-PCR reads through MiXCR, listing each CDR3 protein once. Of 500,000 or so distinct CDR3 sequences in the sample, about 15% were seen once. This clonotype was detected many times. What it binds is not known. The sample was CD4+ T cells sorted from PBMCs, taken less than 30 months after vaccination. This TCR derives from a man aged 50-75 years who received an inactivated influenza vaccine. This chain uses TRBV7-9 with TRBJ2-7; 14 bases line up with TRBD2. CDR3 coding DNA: TGTGCCAGCGGGGGGACTAGCGGGGGCTACGAGCAGTACTTC. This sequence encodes CASGGTSGGYEQYF.